The clone carrying this T cell receptor beta chain was recorded many times. Its target is not known. Per germline, CDR1 MGHRA and CDR2 YSYEKL. The CDR3 totals 14 residues. The V end lost 4 bases, the J end lost 2 bases, and 12 bases lay between the germline ends. TCRdb fed the 5' RACE reads into MiXCR, producing one record per CDR3 protein. Of 150,000 to 200,000 distinct CDR3 sequences in the sample, around a sixth were seen once. This sample was included in a study of CD8 T cells in ankylosing spondylitis. Points from the study as a whole: Relatively rare in peripheral blood, disease-linked clones were also CD8+. Reported data indicate significant enrichment of disease-linked clones within matched ankylosing spondylitis synovial fluid.

The sample comprised blood, either unsorted or a sorted T cell fraction (not recorded which). The TCR sequence derives from a male donor under 30 with ankylosing spondylitis or in good health (not recorded which). The chain carries TRBV4-1 and TRBJ2-7; a weak D match, TRBD1 (5 bases). The DNA for the CDR3 is TGCGCCAGCAGCCCCAGACAGACACCCTACGAGCAGTACTTC. Its protein is CASSPRQTPYEQYF.